Each of the 10 T cell receptor beta chains below was sequenced from the same sample in a study of vaccination and CD4 T cells after COVID-19. Specified treatment: roughly ten-day PBMC culture with coronavirus spike peptide pools or control peptides (ViraFEST assay). CD4+ T cells that came from the unexposed donor were collected before the COVID-19 pandemic (2011-2018). These receptors have no identified antigens. The Oncomine TCR Beta short-read assay was applied to DNA of cultured CD4+ T cells. One entry per CDR3 protein results from TCRdb running MiXCR on the PCR reads. The top ten clones hold roughly 13% of a sample with thousands of distinct CDR3 sequences, over 35% of them seen once. The sequencing input was CD4+ T cells from blood, cultured in vitro. The receptors were sampled from a human donor in good health.

The genes are TRBV21-1 and TRBJ1-5; the table's D call, TRBD1, was not checked against the DNA. TRBV21-1 is assigned pseudogene status. The CDR3 is 17 amino acids. CDR3 nucleotides: TGTGCCAGCAGCAAGGGGTCAGGGGGTTTTGACAATCAGCCCCAGCATTTT. This sequence encodes CASSKGSGGFDNQPQHF.

The chain recombines TRBV5-4 with TRBJ1-1; a possible D gene is TRBD1 (5 bases). The ends were cut back, 0 bases at V and 0 bases at J, with 9 bases in the middle. Germline loops: CDR1 SGHNT, CDR2 YYREEE (reference sequence). This CDR3 contains 15 residues. The CDR3 is CASSLVGGLNTEAFF. Here the CDR3 DNA reads TGTGCCAGCAGCTTGGTTGGGGGACTGAACACTGAAGCTTTCTTT.

The chain carries TRBV30 and TRBJ2-3, with D unresolved. Germline CDR1 reads GTSNPN; CDR2 reads SVGIG (reference sequence). V dropped 2 bases and J dropped 4 bases, with 19 bases sitting between them. CDR3 size: 16 residues. CDR3: CAWSPPNVKWADTQYF. DNA for the CDR3: TGTGCCTGGAGTCCCCCGAATGTAAAATGGGCAGATACGCAGTATTTT.

This chain uses TRBV7-6 with TRBJ2-1; 11 bases fit TRBD2. CDR3 length: 18 residues. Germline trimming cut 1 base from V and 4 bases from J; bases unmatched to any gene: 9. The germline V gene has CDR1 SGHVS and CDR2 FNYEAQ. The CDR3 nucleotides read TGTGCCAGCAGCTTAGATGCCCATAGCGGGAGGGCATACAATGAGCAGTTCTTC. Protein product: CASSLDAHSGRAYNEQFF.

The rearrangement joins TRBV7-2 to TRBJ1-5; D is undetermined. The CDR3 runs to 15 residues. The ends were cut back, 2 bases at V and 0 bases at J, with 8 bases in the middle. Germline lookup yields CDR1 SGHTA and CDR2 FQGNSA. In nucleotides, the CDR3 is TGTGCCAGCAGCTTACAGTCAGATAGCAATCAGCCCCAGCATTTT. This translates into CASSLQSDSNQPQHF.

The chain couples TRBV2 to TRBJ1-3; 8 bases line up with TRBD1. CDR1 is SNHLY, CDR2 FYNNEI, per germline. The CDR3 has 16 residues. V dropped 5 bases and J dropped 0; count of bases not matched to a gene: 6. CDR3: CASSPPDRASGNTIYF. CDR3 nucleotide sequence: TGTGCCAGCAGTCCCCCGGACAGGGCCTCTGGAAACACCATATATTTT.

This clonotype was detected only a few times. The genes are TRBV20-1 and TRBJ2-5, with TRBD2 matching over 9 bases. The CDR3 covers 14 residues. Germline CDR1 reads DFQATT; CDR2 reads SNEGSKA (reference sequence). The ends lost 3 bases at V and 5 bases at J; junction bases unmatched: 7. The CDR3 DNA sequence: TGCAGTGCTAGCGGTAGCGGGGGCACGGAGACCCAGTACTTC. Its protein is CSASGSGGTETQYF.

In DNA form, the CDR3 reads TGTGCCACCCGTGGAGGGAACACAGATACGCAGTATTTT. Translated: CATRGGNTDTQYF. The chain employs TRBV7-2 and TRBJ2-3; a possible D gene is TRBD2 (6 bases). Germline values: CDR1 SGHTA, CDR2 FQGNSA. The CDR3 runs 13 residues. V lost 10 bases and J 2 bases, leaving 13 bases between the germline ends.

V is TRBV5-6 and J is TRBJ2-2; the D is unclear. CDR1 and CDR2 (germline): SGHDT, YYEEEE. Trimming shortened V by 3 bases and J by 1 base, and 7 bases separated the two germline ends. The CDR3 extends over 14 amino acids. The DNA of the CDR3 is TGTGCCAGCAGCTCCGGATGGAACACCGGGGAGCTGTTTTTT. This sequence encodes CASSSGWNTGELFF.

V is TRBV20-1 and J is TRBJ2-7; 10 bases are a match to TRBD1. V lost 5 bases and J lost 1; bases outside the gene matches: 5. CDR3 size: 14 residues. Germline CDR1 DFQATT, CDR2 SNEGSKA (reference sequence). Here the CDR3 DNA reads TGCAGTGCTTCAGACAGGGGGCGATCCTACGAGCAGTACTTC. This sequence encodes CSASDRGRSYEQYF.